The sequence of this T cell receptor (beta chain) was determined in a study of blood T cell repertoires in COVID-19. Authors' processing steps: Amplification of reference gene primers provided the estimated nucleated cell counts. The data were produced by immunoSEQ multiplex PCR, yet TCRdb's version contains in-frame clones alone and is incomplete. The V and J calls and clone size are taken from that table; D and trimming were inferred from the DNA. The repertoire holds about 210,000 clones, with more than 85% as singletons. Per germline, CDR1 SGHTA and CDR2 FQGNSA. With 2 bases removed from V and 4 bases from J, the gap between germline ends came to 12 bases. The CDR3 sequence is 15 residues long.

The sample consisted of peripheral blood. V gene TRBV7-2 combines with J gene TRBJ2-1; TRBD1 is a possible D gene (5 bases). This TCR was recovered from a man in his forties with acute or convalescent COVID-19. The DNA of the CDR3 is TGTGCCAGCAGCTTACAGGACACAGTATACAATGAGCAGTTCTTC. Amino acid sequence: CASSLQDTVYNEQFF.